The next 30 T cell receptor beta chains were all read from a single sample in a study of long-term antiretroviral therapy in people with HIV. Researchers report immunoSEQ v3.0 was run at survey level. Produced via immunoSEQ multiplex PCR; TCRdb's table is partial and in-frame only. The top ten clones hold approximately 2.9% of a sample with over 30,000 clones, roughly 97% of them seen once. This specimen was unsorted PBMCs, taken 6.9 years after starting antiretroviral therapy. These receptors all come from a man aged 25 to 40 with HIV.

The chain has TRBV7-8 and TRBJ2-7; D may be TRBD1 or TRBD2 (5 bases each). The CDR3 runs to 15 residues. Germline lookup yields CDR1 SGHVS and CDR2 FQNEAQ. V gave up 6 bases and J gave up 2 bases, with 17 bases separating them. CDR3 nucleotide sequence: TGTGCCAGCAGGTCCTCGGCCGGGACGGCCTACGAGCAGTACTTC. Translation: CASRSSAGTAYEQYF.

The V gene is TRBV27, the J gene TRBJ2-7; D unresolved. Between the trimmed V and J ends, which lost 0 bases and 3 bases, there was a span of 9 bases. There are 14 residues in the CDR3. Germline-derived CDR1 and CDR2 are MNHEY and SMNVEV (reference sequence). The CDR3 protein is CASSLSYTLYEQYF. DNA of the CDR3: TGTGCCAGCAGTTTATCGTACACCCTCTACGAGCAGTACTTC.

This chain uses TRBV5-4 with TRBJ1-1; TRBD1 matches at 7 bases. This CDR3 is 15 amino acids long. Trimming cost V 3 bases and J 1 base; bases outside gene matches: 6. In germline, CDR1 is SGHNT, CDR2 YYREEE (reference sequence). The CDR3: CASSSPDRENTEAFF. Written as DNA, the CDR3 is TGTGCCAGCAGCTCGCCCGACAGGGAGAACACTGAAGCTTTCTTT.

The J gene is TRBJ1-1, the V gene TRBV7-9; D is perhaps TRBD1 (6 bases). V shed 2 bases and J shed 4 bases, with 11 bases lying between them. The CDR3 totals 14 residues. Germline CDR1 reads SEHNR; CDR2 reads FQNEAQ (reference sequence). This CDR3 is CASSLSGGGTEAFF. CDR3 nucleotide sequence: TGTGCCAGCAGCTTATCGGGGGGCGGCACTGAAGCTTTCTTT. The complete variable domain, with remaining parts taken from reference TRBV7-9 and TRBJ1-1, reads DTGVSQNPRHKITKRGQNVTFRCDPISEHNRLYWYRQTLGQGPEFLTYFQNEAQLEKSRLLSDRFSAERPKGSFSTLEIQRTEQGDSAMYLCASSLSGGGTEAFFGQGTRLTVV.

This chain uses TRBV5-4 with TRBJ2-7, with a weak D call TRBD1 (6 bases). Per germline, CDR1 SGHNT and CDR2 YYREEE (reference sequence). The CDR3 loop spans 16 amino acids. Between the trimmed V and J ends, which lost 0 bases and 0 bases, there was a span of 13 bases. The CDR3 reads CASSLESTGPSYEQYF. The CDR3, as DNA: TGTGCCAGCAGCTTGGAATCTACAGGGCCCTCCTACGAGCAGTACTTC. Supplemented by reference TRBV5-4 and TRBJ2-7, the full variable domain reads ETGVTQSPTHLIKTRGQQVTLRCSSQSGHNTVSWYQQALGQGPQFIFQYYREEENGRGNFPPRFSGLQFPNYSSELNVNALELDDSALYLCASSLESTGPSYEQYFGPGTRLTVT.

The chain couples TRBV13 to TRBJ2-7; 7 positions agree with TRBD1. V lost 8 bases to trimming and J lost 3 bases; unmatched junction nucleotides: 1. CDR1 is PRHDT, CDR2 FYEKMQ, per germline (reference sequence). This CDR3 has 11 amino acids. The DNA for the CDR3 is TGTGCCAGCGCAGGGGGCTACGAGCAGTACTTC. Translating gives CASAGGYEQYF.

The gene calls are TRBV25-1 and TRBJ2-7; TRBD1 agrees at 8 bases. With V trimmed by 5 bases and J by 6 bases, 9 bases remained unmatched. The CDR3 runs to 14 residues. The germline CDR1 and CDR2 sequences are MGHDK and SYGVNS. For the CDR3, the DNA is TGTGCCAGCAGTATAGGGACAGGAATAGTCGAGCAGTACTTC. The encoded protein is CASSIGTGIVEQYF.

This clone has a single count. The chain combines TRBV4-3 with TRBJ1-2; 8 bases line up with TRBD1. With V trimmed by 6 bases and J by 4 bases, 7 bases remained unmatched. CDR1 and CDR2 from the germline V gene are LGHNA and YSLEER. This CDR3 region has 14 residues. The CDR3 nucleotides read TGCGCCAGCAGTACAGGGGGAGACATCTATGGCTACACCTTC. Translated: CASSTGGDIYGYTF.

This chain uses TRBV6-5 with TRBJ2-2, with D possibly TRBD1 on 6 matching bases. V lost 6 bases and J lost 5, with 16 bases in between. The germline V gene has CDR1 MNHEY and CDR2 SVGAGI. This CDR3 contains 15 residues. This CDR3 is CASSPDNRVTGELFF. The CDR3 region has the DNA TGTGCCAGCAGCCCCGATAACAGGGTAACCGGGGAGCTGTTTTTT.

The chain employs TRBV6-1 and TRBJ2-3; 10 bases are shared with TRBD2. CDR3 length: 14 amino acids. Germline CDR1 and CDR2: MNHNS and SASEGT. V lost 8 bases and J lost 4; bases outside the gene matches: 6. CDR3 coding DNA: TGTGCCAGCGCTTTAGCGGGAGGCGCAGATACGCAGTATTTT. It specifies CASALAGGADTQYF.

The chain carries TRBV7-9 and TRBJ2-5, with D possibly TRBD2 on 5 matching bases. CDR3 length: 10 residues. Trimming removed 8 bases at V and 5 bases at J, with 6 bases between. Germline CDR1 SEHNR, CDR2 FQNEAQ (reference sequence). Here the CDR3 DNA reads TGTGCCAGCGGACTTGAGACCCAGTACTTC. It translates to CASGLETQYF.

The chain employs TRBV5-6 and TRBJ2-1, with 8 bases that match TRBD2. The length of the CDR3 is 16 residues. J was trimmed by 4 bases and V by 6 bases; bases with no gene match: 12. Germline-derived CDR1 and CDR2 are SGHDT and YYEEEE. In DNA, the CDR3 is TGTGCCAGCACCACCGCGGGGGGACTAACATACAATGAGCAGTTCTTC. Its protein is CASTTAGGLTYNEQFF. The variable domain in full, completed from reference TRBV5-6 and TRBJ2-1, reads DAGVTQSPTHLIKTRGQQVTLRCSPKSGHDTVSWYQQALGQGPQFIFQYYEEEERQRGNFPDRFSGHQFPNYSSELNVNALLLGDSALYLCASTTAGGLTYNEQFFGPGTRLTVL.

V is TRBV9 and J is TRBJ2-3, with TRBD2 identical over 8 bases. The CDR3 runs to 15 residues. CDR1 and CDR2 from the germline V gene are SGDLS and YYNGEE. After removal of 4 bases from V and 9 bases from J, the junction contained 13 bases not matched to a gene. CDR3 DNA: TGTGCCAGCAGCTCCCGAGTAGCGGGGTCGGGGACGCAGTATTTT. Protein product: CASSSRVAGSGTQYF. Full variable domain (outside the CDR3, taken from reference TRBV9 and TRBJ2-3): DSGVTQTPKHLITATGQRVTLRCSPRSGDLSVYWYQQSLDQGLQFLIQYYNGEERAKGNILERFSAQQFPDLHSELNLSSLELGDSALYFCASSSRVAGSGTQYFGPGTRLTVL.

The rearrangement links TRBV10-3 to TRBJ2-1; D gene unclear. Trimming shortened V by 4 bases and J by 11 bases, and 9 bases separated the two germline ends. The CDR3 is 11 residues long. The germline CDR1 and CDR2 sequences are ENHRY and SYGVKD. This CDR3 is CAISVSAQQFF. CDR3 in DNA: TGTGCCATCAGTGTATCGGCTCAGCAGTTCTTC.

The chain recombines TRBV4-3 with TRBJ2-7, with D hard to call. The ends were cut back, 1 base at V and 5 bases at J, with 18 bases in the middle. This CDR3 is built from 16 residues. CDR1 and CDR2 (germline): LGHNA, YSLEER. CDR3 amino acids: CASSQAAGLRIHEQYF. CDR3 nucleotides: TGCGCCAGCAGCCAAGCAGCCGGGCTGAGGATCCACGAGCAGTACTTC.

This sequence joins TRBV15 and TRBJ2-1; TRBD2 matches 11 bases. The germline V gene has CDR1 LNHNV and CDR2 YYDKDF (reference sequence). With 1 base clipped from V and 10 bases from J, the junction kept 6 bases outside the gene matches. The CDR3 spans 15 residues. CDR3 nucleotides: TGTGCCACCAGCAGAGCTGCTAGCGGGAGGTTGGAGCAGTTCTTC. This sequence encodes CATSRAASGRLEQFF.

This chain links TRBV7-9 with TRBJ2-6; tentative D call: TRBD1 (5 bases). The CDR3 is 18 residues long. Looked up from germline, CDR1 is SEHNR and CDR2 is FQNEAQ (reference sequence). Trimming took off 3 bases at V and 1 base at J, with 16 bases between the two ends. The CDR3 nucleotides read TGTGCCAGCAGCTTCCCGACAGTCCCTGCTTCTGGGGCCAACGTCCTGACTTTC. As protein: CASSFPTVPASGANVLTF.

The genes are TRBV9 and TRBJ1-2; TRBD1 might be the D (5 bases). V was trimmed by 7 bases and J by 8 bases, leaving 18 bases between them. This CDR3 comprises 13 residues. Germline V gene data show CDR1 as SGDLS and CDR2 as YYNGEE. The CDR3 loop is CASAGPPLFGYTF. For the CDR3, the DNA is TGTGCCAGCGCAGGGCCCCCCCTATTCGGCTACACCTTC. The complete variable domain, with remaining parts taken from reference TRBV9 and TRBJ1-2, reads DSGVTQTPKHLITATGQRVTLRCSPRSGDLSVYWYQQSLDQGLQFLIQYYNGEERAKGNILERFSAQQFPDLHSELNLSSLELGDSALYFCASAGPPLFGYTFGSGTRLTVV.

The chain couples TRBV19 to TRBJ1-5, with D unresolved. Germline V gene sequence: CDR1 LNHDA, CDR2 SQIVND (reference sequence). The CDR3 is 14 amino acids. V lost 3 bases to trimming and J lost 9 bases, with 15 bases between them. The CDR3 DNA is TGTGCCAGTAGTATTGGGCTGCAAGGAGGGCCCCAGCATTTT. The encoded protein is CASSIGLQGGPQHF.

The V call is TRBV9, the J call TRBJ2-5; D remains unclear. The CDR3 has 12 residues. In germline, CDR1 is SGDLS, CDR2 YYNGEE. Deletions cut 3 bases from V and 2 bases from J, with 5 bases between. The CDR3 region is CASSEEQETQYF. CDR3 coding DNA: TGTGCCAGCAGCGAGGAGCAAGAGACCCAGTACTTC.

CDR3 sequence (DNA): TGTGCCAGCAGCTTAGCGCCGGTTATGAACACTGAAGCTTTCTTT. It codes for CASSLAPVMNTEAFF. V and J are TRBV7-9 and TRBJ1-1; D ambiguous. Trimming removed 0 bases at V and 0 bases at J, with 8 bases between. Germline CDR1 is SEHNR and CDR2 is FQNEAQ (reference sequence). This CDR3 contains 15 residues.

The V and J genes are TRBV4-1 and TRBJ1-5, with 7 bases matching TRBD1. Germline V CDR1 and CDR2: MGHRA, YSYEKL. The CDR3 is 14 amino acids. V gave up 2 bases and J gave up 4 bases; unmatched junction bases: 2. The CDR3 spells CASSQPGQNQPQHF. CDR3 coding DNA: TGCGCCAGCAGCCAACCGGGACAGAATCAGCCCCAGCATTTT.

The CDR3: CAWSEGGEGGELFF. The DNA of the CDR3 is TGTGCCTGGAGTGAAGGGGGGGAAGGCGGGGAGCTGTTTTTT. This rearrangement joins TRBV30 to TRBJ2-2; D might be TRBD2 (7 bases). V lost 1 base and J 7 bases, leaving 13 bases between the germline ends. This CDR3 is built from 14 residues. CDR1 and CDR2 from the germline V gene are GTSNPN and SVGIG (reference sequence).

J is TRBJ2-5 and V is TRBV6-5; D may be TRBD1 (5 bases). Germline V gene data show CDR1 as MNHEY and CDR2 as SVGAGI. Trimming took 0 bases from V and 1 from J, leaving 9 bases between them. CDR3 length: 15 amino acids. CDR3 residues: CASSYSGQIQETQYF. The CDR3, as DNA: TGTGCCAGCAGTTACTCGGGGCAGATCCAAGAGACCCAGTACTTC.

The chain carries TRBV9 and TRBJ2-1, with a possible D match to TRBD2 (6 bases). Germline CDR1 reads SGDLS; CDR2 reads YYNGEE. The V end lost 6 bases, the J end lost 6 bases, and 16 bases lay between the germline ends. CDR3 size: 14 residues. Written as DNA, the CDR3 is TGTGCCAGCACCCTAGGGGCGGGACTCAATGAGCAGTTCTTC. Its protein product is CASTLGAGLNEQFF.

The chain couples TRBV5-1 to TRBJ1-1, with D unresolved. V was trimmed by 2 bases and J by 4 bases, leaving 0 bases between them. Looked up from germline, CDR1 is SGHRS and CDR2 is YFSETQ. CDR3 length: 10 amino acids. CDR3 amino acids: CASSFTEAFF. The CDR3 region has the DNA TGCGCCAGCAGCTTCACTGAAGCTTTCTTT.

In this sample, this clone turned up once. V gene TRBV7-9 combines with J gene TRBJ1-1; D uncertain. V gave up 3 bases and J gave up 0 bases, with 17 bases separating them. Germline V gene data show CDR1 as SEHNR and CDR2 as FQNEAQ (reference sequence). The CDR3 is 17 amino acids. The DNA for the CDR3 is TGTGCCAGCAGCTTCCCGGAAGGCGGGAGTATGAACACTGAAGCTTTCTTT. Protein sequence: CASSFPEGGSMNTEAFF.

The chain links TRBV7-9 to TRBJ2-3; unclear D gene. V lost 4 bases and J lost 2, with 13 bases in between. The germline V gene has CDR1 SEHNR and CDR2 FQNEAQ (reference sequence). The CDR3 is 15 residues long. The CDR3 loop reads CASSSPRVSTDTQYF. The CDR3 bases are TGTGCCAGCAGCTCTCCCCGTGTCTCCACAGATACGCAGTATTTT.

The chain carries TRBV5-3 and TRBJ1-5, with a tentative D call TRBD1 (6 bases). Being an ORF, TRBV5-3 has a function that is uncertain. Trimming stripped 4 bases from V and 6 bases from J, with 17 bases between. This CDR3 has 15 residues. The CDR3, as DNA: TGTGCCAGAAGCCCTAGGCAGGGGTTCGGTCAGCCCCAGCATTTT. This codes for CARSPRQGFGQPQHF.

The chain is built from TRBV5-6 and TRBJ2-7; no definite D call. Trimming removed 4 bases from V and 0 bases from J, with 17 bases in between. The CDR3 runs to 16 residues. The germline CDR1 and CDR2 sequences are SGHDT and YYEEEE. For the CDR3, the DNA is TGTGCCAGCAGCCCTATTGTGCTCGAGAGCTCCTACGAGCAGTACTTC. Amino acid sequence: CASSPIVLESSYEQYF. The variable domain in full, completed from reference TRBV5-6 and TRBJ2-7, reads DAGVTQSPTHLIKTRGQQVTLRCSPKSGHDTVSWYQQALGQGPQFIFQYYEEEERQRGNFPDRFSGHQFPNYSSELNVNALLLGDSALYLCASSPIVLESSYEQYFGPGTRLTVT.